This TCR beta chain was retrieved from a study of radiation and T cells in renal cell carcinoma. Indicated time point: blood 2 weeks post-SBRT. Treatment of the sample: 15 Gy SBRT to primary tumor, nephrectomy 4 weeks later. Blood was sampled at baseline, 2 weeks and 4 weeks after SBRT. The tumor was a clear cell renal cell carcinoma. The CDR3 has 15 amino acids. The V gene lost 6 bases and the J gene lost 0 bases, with 12 bases spanning the gap. Germline values: CDR1 MNHEY, CDR2 SVGAGI. Regarding the study as a whole: No pretreatment tumor biopsies were available for baseline clonotypes.

A note on this clone: Its specificity is not known.

The method was immunoSEQ multiplex PCR; TCRdb's version includes in-frame clones alone and lacks a portion of them. The sample consists of more than 100,000 clones, about 88% of them appearing once. The V gene is TRBV6-5, the J gene TRBJ1-3, with a weak D call TRBD1 (6 bases). The sequencing used blood, collected from a patient whose treatment included radiotherapy and nephrectomy. This sequence originates from a woman aged 70-85 years with renal cell carcinoma. Written as DNA, the CDR3 is TGTGCCAGCAGCTCTACAGGGTTCTCTGGAAACACCATATATTTT. The encoded protein is CASSSTGFSGNTIYF.